The rows below give T cell receptor beta chains drawn from one sample of a study of T cell repertoires in cytomegalovirus infection. MiXCR, run by TCRdb on the reads, gives a single entry per CDR3 protein. The table records fewer than 350,000 distinct CDR3 sequences, roughly 17% of them present only once. The material sequenced was PBMCs. The receptors were sampled from a human donor in good health (CMV status not recorded). Some clones in this sample may be carry-over from other donors' samples. Each CDR3 is given with its conserved first and last residue. D genes are given only for firm matches. Clone size is given for some rows only: seen once, a few or many times, or a class if the clone is expanded.

J,D,V,size,DNA,CDR3
TRBJ2-4,-,TRBV5-4,-,TGTGCCAGCAGCACCGGAGGGACAAAAAACATTCAGTACTTC,CASSTGGTKNIQYF
TRBJ1-3,TRBD1,TRBV11-1,-,TGTGCCAGCAGCCCGGGACAGGGGAAGGGCACGACTGGAAACACCATATATTTT,CASSPGQGKGTTGNTIYF
TRBJ2-3,-,TRBV27,-,TGTGCCAGCAGTTTCCAACTTTGGGTCGACACAGATACGCAGTATTTT,CASSFQLWVDTDTQYF
TRBJ1-5,-,TRBV15,-,TGTGCCACCAGCAGAGATATACAGGGCCTCCAGCCCCAGCATTTT,CATSRDIQGLQPQHF
TRBJ1-1,-,TRBV12-3/TRBV12-4,many,TGTGCCAGCAGTTTTAGTCGGGGGCCCATGAAAGCTTTCTTT,CASSFSRGPMKAFF
TRBJ2-1,-,TRBV7-7,many,TGTGCTAGCAGCTCCTCCTGGGAGAGGGGGGGAGGCAATGAGCAGTTCTTC,CASSSSWERGGGNEQFF
TRBJ1-5,TRBD1,TRBV20-1,few,TGCAGTGCTAGAGTGGGGACAGGAGGTCAGCCCCAGCATTTT,CSARVGTGGQPQHF
TRBJ2-2,-,TRBV4-1,-,TGCGCCAGCAGCCAAGATCGACAGGTGAACACCGGGGAGCTGTTTTTT,CASSQDRQVNTGELFF
TRBJ1-1,-,TRBV4-2,-,TGTGCCAGCAGCCAAGAATCGGCTTCGAGGGCCACTGAAGCTTTCTTT,CASSQESASRATEAFF
TRBJ2-2,-,TRBV28,few,TGTGCCAGCAGCGGCCTCTGGCGGGGGCAGACCGGGGAGCTGTTTTTT,CASSGLWRGQTGELFF
TRBJ1-3,-,TRBV5-5,-,TGTGCCAGCAGCCAGCAGGGACCTGGAAACACCATATATTTT,CASSQQGPGNTIYF
TRBJ2-5,TRBD1,TRBV4-2,many,TGTGCCAGCAGCCCTTGGACAGGGCAGGAGACCCAGTACTTC,CASSPWTGQETQYF
TRBJ1-2,-,TRBV7-2,many,TGTGCCAGCAGCTTAGTCCCGCAGGGCCTTAACTATGGCTACACCTTC,CASSLVPQGLNYGYTF
TRBJ1-1,TRBD1,TRBV3-1,-,TGTGCCAGCAGCCAAGGACAGGGTACGGCTGAAGCTTTCTTT,CASSQGQGTAEAFF
TRBJ2-3,TRBD1,TRBV7-2,many,TGTGCCAGCAGCTTAGGGGACAGGGGCGACCTCACAGATACGCAGTATTTT,CASSLGDRGDLTDTQYF
TRBJ2-7,TRBD1,TRBV11-2,-,TGTGCCAGCAGCCCGAGGACAGGGATTTACGAGCAGTACTTC,CASSPRTGIYEQYF
TRBJ2-5,-,TRBV7-6,-,TGTGCCAGCAGCTTAGTCGGGTCCGTGCAAGAGACCCAGTACTTC,CASSLVGSVQETQYF
TRBJ1-6,TRBD1,TRBV28,many,TGTGCCAGCAGTCCCGGGACAGGGAATAATTCACCCCTCCACTTT,CASSPGTGNNSPLHF
TRBJ2-6,TRBD2,TRBV20-1,many,TGCAGTGCTAGAGGGTACCAGCGGGGGACCCCCTGGGGGGCCAACGTCCTGACTTTC,CSARGYQRGTPWGANVLTF
TRBJ1-6,-,TRBV6-1,many,TGTGCCAGCAGTGAAGCGAGAAATTCACCCCTCCACTTT,CASSEARNSPLHF
TRBJ2-2,-,TRBV3-1,few,TGTGCCAGCAGCCAAGGCAGGGACACCGGGGAGCTGTTTTTT,CASSQGRDTGELFF
TRBJ2-7,TRBD2,TRBV6-2/TRBV6-3,-,TGTGCCAGCAGGCCGTCCGGGACTAGCGGGGGAGAGTACTTC,CASRPSGTSGGEYF
TRBJ2-1,-,TRBV19,-,TGTGCCAGTAGTGCCAGCGCAGGCAATGAGCAGTTCTTC,CASSASAGNEQFF
TRBJ2-7,TRBD1,TRBV6-5,few,TGTGCCAGCAGGACCGGACAGGGGGCGGTCTACGAGCAGTACTTC,CASRTGQGAVYEQYF
TRBJ1-1,-,TRBV7-6,many,TGTGCCAGCAGCTTAGTACCTGGTCGAACGGAAGCTTTCTTT,CASSLVPGRTEAFF
TRBJ1-2,TRBD1,TRBV27,-,TGTGCCAGCAGTTTATCTGGACAGGGGTCTGGCTACACCTTC,CASSLSGQGSGYTF
TRBJ2-1,-,TRBV6-1,many,TGTGCCAGCAGTGAATCCCAACAGGGATCTCCGTTCTTC,CASSESQQGSPFF
TRBJ2-1,TRBD2,TRBV7-9,-,TGTGCCAGCAGCTTAGGGACTAGCGGGAGGAATGAGCAGTTCTTC,CASSLGTSGRNEQFF
TRBJ2-7,-,TRBV7-8,many,TGTGCCAGCAGCTTAGGGTCCCACGAGCAGTACTTC,CASSLGSHEQYF
TRBJ2-5,-,TRBV11-1,-,TGTGCCAGCAGCGATCGGAGAACCCAGTACTTC,CASSDRRTQYF
TRBJ2-1,TRBD2,TRBV5-1,few,TGCGCCAGCAGCTTGGCCAGTAGCGGGGGCCAATACAATGAGCAGTTCTTC,CASSLASSGGQYNEQFF
TRBJ1-5,-,TRBV19,-,TGTGCCAGTAGTTCGGGGCGGGAGGCTGGCAATCAGCCCCAGCATTTT,CASSSGREAGNQPQHF
TRBJ1-5,-,TRBV28,-,TGTGCCAGCAGTTCAGTCTATAGCAATCAGCCCCAGCATTTT,CASSSVYSNQPQHF
TRBJ1-2,TRBD1,TRBV28,-,TGTGCCAGCGTAACGGGACAGTCGGATGGCTACACCTTC,CASVTGQSDGYTF
TRBJ1-1,-,TRBV20-1,-,TGCAGTGCTCAAGAGTGGTTGGGGGCCGGCACTGAAGCTTTCTTT,CSAQEWLGAGTEAFF
TRBJ1-3,TRBD1,TRBV10-2,few,TGCGCCAGCAGTGAATCAGCGACAGGGAGCACCATATATTTT,CASSESATGSTIYF
TRBJ2-3,-,TRBV28,many,TGTGCCAGCACCCCGGTTGAGGGGGGGATAACAGATACGCAGTATTTT,CASTPVEGGITDTQYF
TRBJ2-3,-,TRBV20-1,-,TGCAGTGCTAGAGATATCCCCACAGATACGCAGTATTTT,CSARDIPTDTQYF
TRBJ2-7,-,TRBV12-3/TRBV12-4,many,TGTGCCAGCAGACCCGGGACTGGGACCTACGAGCAGTACTTC,CASRPGTGTYEQYF
TRBJ1-4,-,TRBV7-2,many,TGTGCCAGCAGCTACCCACAGGGCTCGACTAATGAAAAACTGTTTTTT,CASSYPQGSTNEKLFF
TRBJ2-1,-,TRBV4-2,-,TGTGCCAGCAGCCAAGGGACTGCAATAGACAATGAGCAGTTCTTC,CASSQGTAIDNEQFF
TRBJ2-3,-,TRBV20-1,-,TGCAGTGTCCCTCCGGAGGGTCCAGATACGCAGTATTTT,CSVPPEGPDTQYF
TRBJ2-7,TRBD1,TRBV20-1,few,TGCAGTGCGGCGGGGACAGGAGGGGGCGAGCAGTACTTC,CSAAGTGGGEQYF